This paragraph covers one T cell receptor beta chain sequence. This sample is drawn from a study of CD8 T cells in Susac syndrome. The RNA, about 0.5 to 1 ug, was put through reverse transcription using random hexamers. From the immunoSEQ multiplex PCR reads, TCRdb called clonotypes with MiXCR, one entry per CDR3 protein. Among approximately 110,000 distinct CDR3 sequences listed, just over 90% were seen once. CDR3 size: 14 residues. V was clipped by 0 bases and J by 8 bases, with 14 bases between them. In germline, CDR1 is SGDLS, CDR2 YYNGEE. The sequencing sample was made of CD8+ T cells from PBMCs. The chain has TRBV9 and TRBJ1-2; tentative D call: TRBD1 (5 bases). This TCR derives from a human donor with multiple sclerosis. The CDR3 bases are TGTGCCAGCAGCGTAGACTCAGGAAGGGACGGCTACACCTTC. This codes for CASSVDSGRDGYTF.